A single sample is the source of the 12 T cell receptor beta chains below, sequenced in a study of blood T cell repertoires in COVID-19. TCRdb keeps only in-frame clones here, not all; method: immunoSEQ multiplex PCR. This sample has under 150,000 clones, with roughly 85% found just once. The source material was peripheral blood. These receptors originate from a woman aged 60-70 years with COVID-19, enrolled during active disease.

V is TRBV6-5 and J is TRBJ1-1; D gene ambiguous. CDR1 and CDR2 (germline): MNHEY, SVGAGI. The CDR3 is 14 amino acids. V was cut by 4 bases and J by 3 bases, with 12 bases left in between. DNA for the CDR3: TGTGCCAGCAGTTTTGCAGGCGTCCACACTGAAGCTTTCTTT. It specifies CASSFAGVHTEAFF.

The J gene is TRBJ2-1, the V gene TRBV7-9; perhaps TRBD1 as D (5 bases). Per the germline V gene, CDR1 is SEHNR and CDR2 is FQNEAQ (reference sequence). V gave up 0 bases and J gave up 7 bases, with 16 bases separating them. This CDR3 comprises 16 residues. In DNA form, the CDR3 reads TGTGCCAGCAGCTTAGCGATGTCAGGGTGGTTAAATGAGCAGTTCTTC. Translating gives CASSLAMSGWLNEQFF.

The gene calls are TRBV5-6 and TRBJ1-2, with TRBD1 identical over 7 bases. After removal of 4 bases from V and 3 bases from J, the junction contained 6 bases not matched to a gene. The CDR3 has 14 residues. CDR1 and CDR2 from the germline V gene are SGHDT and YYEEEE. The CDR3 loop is CASSLGQVYYGYTF. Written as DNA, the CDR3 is TGTGCCAGCAGCCTCGGACAGGTCTACTATGGCTACACCTTC.

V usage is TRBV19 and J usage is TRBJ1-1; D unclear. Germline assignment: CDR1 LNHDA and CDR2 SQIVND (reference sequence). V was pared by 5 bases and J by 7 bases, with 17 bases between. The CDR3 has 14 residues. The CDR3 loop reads CASSAGVFTFEAFF. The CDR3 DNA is TGTGCCAGTAGTGCCGGTGTCTTCACTTTTGAAGCTTTCTTT.

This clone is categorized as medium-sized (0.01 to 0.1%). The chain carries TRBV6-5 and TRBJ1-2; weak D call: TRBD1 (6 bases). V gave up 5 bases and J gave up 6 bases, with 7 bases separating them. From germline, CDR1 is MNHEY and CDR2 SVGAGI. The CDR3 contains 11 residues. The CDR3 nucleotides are TGTGCCAGCAGTCACAGGGATGGCTACACCTTC. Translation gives CASSHRDGYTF.

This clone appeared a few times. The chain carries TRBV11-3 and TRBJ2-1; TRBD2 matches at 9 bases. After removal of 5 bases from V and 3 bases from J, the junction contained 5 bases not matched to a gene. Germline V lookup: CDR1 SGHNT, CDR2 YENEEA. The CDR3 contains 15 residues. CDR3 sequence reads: CASSLSGGLYNEQFF. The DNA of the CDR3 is TGTGCCAGCAGCCTTAGCGGGGGCCTCTACAATGAGCAGTTCTTC.

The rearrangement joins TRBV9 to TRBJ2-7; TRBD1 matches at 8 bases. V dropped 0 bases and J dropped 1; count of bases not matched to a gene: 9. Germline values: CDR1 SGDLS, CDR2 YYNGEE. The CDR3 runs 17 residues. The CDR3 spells CASSVEKDRAGSYEQYF. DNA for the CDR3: TGTGCCAGCAGCGTAGAGAAGGACAGGGCTGGGTCCTACGAGCAGTACTTC.

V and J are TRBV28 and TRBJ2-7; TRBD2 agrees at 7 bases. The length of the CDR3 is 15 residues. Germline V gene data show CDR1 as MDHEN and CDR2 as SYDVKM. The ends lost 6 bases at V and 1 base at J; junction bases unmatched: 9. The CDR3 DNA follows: TGTGCCAGCAGCAGTGGGGGGGGAGCTTCCTACGAGCAGTACTTC. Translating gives CASSSGGGASYEQYF. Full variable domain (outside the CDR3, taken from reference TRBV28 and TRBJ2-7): DVKVTQSSRYLVKRTGEKVFLECVQDMDHENMFWYRQDPGLGLRLIYFSYDVKMKEKGDIPEGYSVSREKKERFSLILESASTNQTSMYLCASSSGGGASYEQYFGPGTRLTVT.

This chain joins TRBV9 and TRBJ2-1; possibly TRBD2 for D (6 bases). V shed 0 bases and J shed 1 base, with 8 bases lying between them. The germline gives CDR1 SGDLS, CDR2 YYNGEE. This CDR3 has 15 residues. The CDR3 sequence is CASSVDGGSYNEQFF. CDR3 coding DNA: TGTGCCAGCAGCGTAGACGGGGGATCCTACAATGAGCAGTTCTTC.

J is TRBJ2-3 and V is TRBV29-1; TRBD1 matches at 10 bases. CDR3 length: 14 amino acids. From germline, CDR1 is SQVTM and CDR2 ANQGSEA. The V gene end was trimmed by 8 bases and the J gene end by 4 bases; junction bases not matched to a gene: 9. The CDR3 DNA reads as TGCAGCACCTACGGGACAGGGGTCCCAGATACGCAGTATTTT. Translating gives CSTYGTGVPDTQYF.

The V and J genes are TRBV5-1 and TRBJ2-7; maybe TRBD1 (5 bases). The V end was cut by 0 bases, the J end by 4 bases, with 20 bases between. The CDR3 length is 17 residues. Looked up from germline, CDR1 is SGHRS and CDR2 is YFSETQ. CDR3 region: CASSLVRSGKNQYEQYF. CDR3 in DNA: TGCGCCAGCAGCTTGGTCCGTTCAGGGAAAAATCAGTACGAGCAGTACTTC.

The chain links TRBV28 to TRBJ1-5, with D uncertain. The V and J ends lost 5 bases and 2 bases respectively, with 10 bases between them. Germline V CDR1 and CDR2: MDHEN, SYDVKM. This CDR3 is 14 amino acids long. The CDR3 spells CASSLQVGNQPQHF. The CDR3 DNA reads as TGTGCCAGCAGTCTCCAGGTAGGCAATCAGCCCCAGCATTTT. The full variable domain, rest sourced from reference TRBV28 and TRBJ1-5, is DVKVTQSSRYLVKRTGEKVFLECVQDMDHENMFWYRQDPGLGLRLIYFSYDVKMKEKGDIPEGYSVSREKKERFSLILESASTNQTSMYLCASSLQVGNQPQHFGDGTRLSIL.